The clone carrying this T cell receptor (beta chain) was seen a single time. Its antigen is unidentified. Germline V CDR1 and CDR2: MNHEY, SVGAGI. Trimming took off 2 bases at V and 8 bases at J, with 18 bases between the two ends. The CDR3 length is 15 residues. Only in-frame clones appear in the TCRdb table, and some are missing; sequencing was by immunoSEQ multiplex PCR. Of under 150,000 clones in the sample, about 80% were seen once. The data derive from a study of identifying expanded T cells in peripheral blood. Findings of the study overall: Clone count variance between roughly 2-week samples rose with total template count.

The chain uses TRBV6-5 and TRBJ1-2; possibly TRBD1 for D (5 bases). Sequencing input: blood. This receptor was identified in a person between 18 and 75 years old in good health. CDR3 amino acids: CASSYAGTALSGYTF. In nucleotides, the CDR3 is TGTGCCAGCAGTTACGCCGGGACCGCCCTTTCGGGCTACACCTTC.